The 23 T cell receptor beta chains below were found in one sample sequenced in a study of CD8+CD57+ T cells in acquired aplastic anemia. Genomic DNA, the template, was used for profiling of the TCR beta VDJ and CDR3. MiXCR was run by TCRdb on the reads, yielding one entry per CDR3 protein. This table holds around 130,000 distinct CDR3 sequences, 50% to 60% found once. CD8+CD57+ cell expansion, shown by flow cytometry, had occurred in the patients selected for sequencing. Material for sequencing was sorted CD4+, CD8+, or CD8+CD57+ T cells (not recorded which) from PBMCs. These receptors all come from a human donor with aplastic anemia.

Turning to this clonotype: A read error is likely, as this CDR3 ends without the conserved phenylalanine or tryptophan. As DNA, the CDR3 is TGCGCCAGCAGCCCGTCCGATGGGACTGGAAACACCATATATTCT. This gives the protein CASSPSDGTGNTIYS. The chain is built from TRBV4-3 and TRBJ1-3, with D uncertain. This CDR3 is 15 amino acids long. V lost 4 bases, J lost 2 bases, and 12 bases lay in between. CDR1 and CDR2 from the germline V gene are LGHNA and YSLEER.

This chain connects TRBV29-1 to TRBJ2-7; TRBD1 is a possible D gene (6 bases). CDR3 length: 11 residues. The germline V gene encodes CDR1 SQVTM and CDR2 ANQGSEA. V was cut by 6 bases and J by 6 bases, with 12 bases left in between. The CDR3 DNA is TGCAGCGTGGAACAGGGTTCCGAGCAGTACTTC. It yields the protein CSVEQGSEQYF.

This clonotype was recorded many times. The J gene is TRBJ1-1, the V gene TRBV7-3; maybe TRBD1 (5 bases). Trimming pared 2 bases from V and 1 base from J, leaving 5 bases between. The CDR3 covers 13 residues. Germline loops: CDR1 SGHTA, CDR2 FQGTGA. The chain's CDR3 is CASSLQGNTEAFF. The CDR3 DNA follows: TGTGCCAGCAGCTTACAGGGGAACACTGAAGCTTTCTTT.

In this sample, this clonotype turned up many times. J is TRBJ2-1 and V is TRBV10-3; D gene unclear. V was shortened by 4 bases and J by 6 bases, with 7 bases between the two germline ends. Germline V lookup: CDR1 ENHRY, CDR2 SYGVKD. This CDR3 spans 12 amino acids. This CDR3 reads CAISAPSNEQFF. CDR3 DNA sequence: TGTGCCATCAGTGCCCCTAGCAATGAGCAGTTCTTC.

This clonotype was seen repeatedly, ten times or more. V usage is TRBV7-9 and J usage is TRBJ2-6, with a tentative D call TRBD1 (5 bases). The CDR3 totals 14 residues. V shed 6 bases and J shed 1 base, with 7 bases lying between them. The germline V gene has CDR1 SEHNR and CDR2 FQNEAQ (reference sequence). The CDR3: CASRSGSGANVLTF. For the CDR3, the DNA is TGTGCCAGCAGATCAGGGTCTGGGGCCAACGTCCTGACTTTC.

This clonotype was counted at least ten times. This sequence joins TRBV25-1 and TRBJ2-7, with 7 bases lining up with TRBD2. J gave up 7 bases and V 4 bases, and 7 bases lay outside the gene matches. Germline CDR1 MGHDK, CDR2 SYGVNS. The CDR3 has 13 amino acids. The CDR3 DNA reads as TGTGCCAGCAGTGCCGCACTGGGGGGGGAGCAGTACTTC. Its translation is CASSAALGGEQYF.

In nucleotides, the CDR3 is TGTGCCAGCAGCGGTGACAGGGGTACTTTGATGTTTTTT. Translating gives CASSGDRGTLMFF. The V call is TRBV7-2, the J call TRBJ1-4; TRBD1 matches at 8 bases. The V gene end was trimmed by 5 bases and the J gene end by 15 bases; junction bases not matched to a gene: 11. Germline CDR1 is SGHTA and CDR2 is FQGNSA. The CDR3 extends over 13 amino acids. Full variable domain (remainder filled in from reference TRBV7-2 and TRBJ1-4): GAGVSQSPSNKVTEKGKDVELRCDPISGHTALYWYRQSLGQGLEFLIYFQGNSAPDKSGLPSDRFSAERTGGSVSTLTIQRTQQEDSAVYLCASSGDRGTLMFFGSGTQLSVL.

The rearrangement joins TRBV7-9 to TRBJ2-5; possibly TRBD1 for D (5 bases). CDR3 size: 15 residues. Germline V gene lookup returns CDR1 SEHNR and CDR2 FQNEAQ (reference sequence). V lost 3 bases and J lost 5, with 16 bases in between. The chain's CDR3 is CASSLRQGLGETQYF. The DNA of the CDR3 is TGTGCCAGCAGCTTGCGGCAGGGCCTGGGGGAGACCCAGTACTTC.

This clonotype showed up just a few times. The chain employs TRBV25-1 and TRBJ1-2, with a tentative D call TRBD1 (6 bases). Trimming took 4 bases from V and 4 from J, leaving 13 bases between them. CDR3 length: 14 amino acids. CDR1 and CDR2 from the germline V gene are MGHDK and SYGVNS. Here the CDR3 DNA reads TGTGCCAGCAGTGGCCCCGGACAGACCTATGGCTACACCTTC. Protein product: CASSGPGQTYGYTF.

This clonotype appeared a few times. The DNA for the CDR3 is TGTGCCAGCAGTTTAACCGGGGTCCATGGCTACACCTTC. Encoded protein: CASSLTGVHGYTF. The chain is built from TRBV27 and TRBJ1-2; D call uncertain. The CDR3 covers 13 residues. V shed 2 bases and J shed 6 bases, with 10 bases lying between them. Germline CDR1 MNHEY, CDR2 SMNVEV (reference sequence).

This clonotype was recorded many times. The chain carries TRBV4-1 and TRBJ2-7; the match to TRBD2 covers 11 bases. This CDR3 contains 15 residues. V lost 0 bases and J lost 6; bases outside the gene matches: 4. Germline-derived CDR1 and CDR2 are MGHRA and YSYEKL. As DNA, the CDR3 is TGCGCCAGCAGCCAAGAAGTAGCGGGGGGGCGCGAGCAGTACTTC. This sequence encodes CASSQEVAGGREQYF.

This chain joins TRBV24-1 and TRBJ1-1; D possibly corresponds to TRBD1 (5 bases). The CDR3 extends over 11 amino acids. Germline V gene sequence: CDR1 KGHDR, CDR2 SFDVKD. The DNA for the CDR3 is TGTGCACGGGGGAGAGGCACTGAAGCTTTCTTT. Its protein is CARGRGTEAFF.

CDR3 nucleotides: TGTGCCAGCAGTTTAATGGGTATCGGCGAGCAGTACTTC. This codes for CASSLMGIGEQYF. The chain links TRBV12-3 or TRBV12-4 to TRBJ2-7; D uncertain. The CDR3 is 13 residues long. V was cut by 2 bases and J by 6 bases, with 11 bases left in between.

The chain employs TRBV20-1 and TRBJ2-3, with D perhaps TRBD1 (5 bases). Trimming left V 2 bases short and J 5 bases short, with 11 bases between. The V gene's germline CDR1 is DFQATT and CDR2 SNEGSKA (reference sequence). CDR3 size: 13 residues. In DNA form, the CDR3 reads TGCAGTGCTAGACAGGGTTCGTTAGATACGCAGTATTTT. This codes for CSARQGSLDTQYF.

This clonotype was seen at least ten times. The CDR3 protein is CSGQGADDTEAFF. The DNA of the CDR3 is TGCAGCGGTCAGGGGGCAGATGACACTGAAGCTTTCTTT. J is TRBJ1-1 and V is TRBV29-1, with 8 bases matching TRBD1. Germline CDR1 and CDR2: SQVTM and ANQGSEA. The CDR3 spans 13 residues. The junction had 7 bases not matched to a gene; V was cut back by 7 bases and J by 3 bases.

This rearrangement joins TRBV2 to TRBJ2-2; possible D gene TRBD1, 5 bases. The length of the CDR3 is 15 residues. Germline V gene sequence: CDR1 SNHLY, CDR2 FYNNEI. V lost 7 bases and J 2 bases, leaving 14 bases between the germline ends. CDR3 protein: CASTPQVPNTGELFF. CDR3 bases: TGTGCCAGCACCCCACAGGTTCCTAACACCGGGGAGCTGTTTTTT.

This clonotype has a count of ten or more. The rearrangement uses TRBV10-2 and TRBJ2-3, with 8 bases fitting TRBD2. J gave up 10 bases and V 4 bases, and 7 bases lay outside the gene matches. The germline V gene encodes CDR1 WSHSY and CDR2 SAAADI. The CDR3 runs to 13 residues. CDR3 nucleotide sequence: TGCGCCAGCAGTGCGGGGGGGCCGGAGCCGCAGTATTTT. Translation: CASSAGGPEPQYF.

This clonotype was counted once. This chain links TRBV20-1 with TRBJ2-3, with D perhaps TRBD2 (6 bases). The CDR3 totals 13 residues. V was shortened by 3 bases and J by 2 bases, with 9 bases between the two germline ends. Germline CDR1 and CDR2: DFQATT and SNEGSKA (reference sequence). The chain's CDR3 is CSASGGSTDTQYF. The CDR3 bases are TGCAGTGCTAGTGGGGGGTCCACAGATACGCAGTATTTT.

The chain recombines TRBV20-1 with TRBJ1-4; 7 bases map to TRBD1. V gave up 0 bases and J gave up 9 bases; unmatched junction bases: 13. The CDR3 sequence is 16 residues long. CDR1 is DFQATT and CDR2 is SNEGSKA in the germline V gene (reference sequence). CDR3 protein: CSAREGVQGTGKKLFF. The DNA of the CDR3 is TGCAGTGCTAGAGAGGGGGTACAGGGGACCGGTAAAAAACTGTTTTTT.

V usage is TRBV15 and J usage is TRBJ2-3; unclear D gene. This CDR3 spans 14 amino acids. The V gene's germline CDR1 is LNHNV and CDR2 YYDKDF (reference sequence). V dropped 1 base and J dropped 3 bases, with 8 bases sitting between them. The CDR3 sequence is CATSRGTATDTQYF. The CDR3 DNA sequence: TGTGCCACCAGCAGAGGGACCGCTACAGATACGCAGTATTTT. Together with reference TRBV15 and TRBJ2-3, the CDR3 gives the full variable domain: DAMVIQNPRYQVTQFGKPVTLSCSQTLNHNVMYWYQQKSSQAPKLLFHYYDKDFNNEADTPDNFQSRRPNTSFCFLDIRSPGLGDTAMYLCATSRGTATDTQYFGPGTRLTVL.

This clonotype came up many times. The chain combines TRBV29-1 with TRBJ1-5; weak D call: TRBD1 (6 bases). CDR3 length: 14 amino acids. The V and J ends lost 4 bases and 1 base respectively, with 11 bases between them. Per the germline V gene, CDR1 is SQVTM and CDR2 is ANQGSEA. The CDR3 loop is CSVVTGSSNQPQHF. CDR3 DNA: TGCAGCGTTGTAACAGGGTCCAGCAATCAGCCCCAGCATTTT.

The chain recombines TRBV29-1 with TRBJ1-1; 8 bases fit TRBD1. From germline, CDR1 is SQVTM and CDR2 ANQGSEA. The CDR3 has 14 residues. V shed 0 bases, J shed 5 bases, and the junction held 5 bases outside the gene matches. CDR3 protein: CSVEEGRGRTEAFF. CDR3 DNA: TGCAGCGTTGAAGAGGGCAGGGGGCGGACTGAAGCTTTCTTT.

This clonotype was found many times. The chain joins TRBV12-3 or TRBV12-4 to TRBJ1-4; the match to TRBD1 covers 11 bases. The CDR3 length is 14 residues. V gave up 5 bases and J gave up 8 bases; unmatched junction bases: 4. CDR3 in DNA: TGTGCCAGCAGTACCGGGACAGGGGGAGAAAAACTGTTTTTT. This sequence encodes CASSTGTGGEKLFF.